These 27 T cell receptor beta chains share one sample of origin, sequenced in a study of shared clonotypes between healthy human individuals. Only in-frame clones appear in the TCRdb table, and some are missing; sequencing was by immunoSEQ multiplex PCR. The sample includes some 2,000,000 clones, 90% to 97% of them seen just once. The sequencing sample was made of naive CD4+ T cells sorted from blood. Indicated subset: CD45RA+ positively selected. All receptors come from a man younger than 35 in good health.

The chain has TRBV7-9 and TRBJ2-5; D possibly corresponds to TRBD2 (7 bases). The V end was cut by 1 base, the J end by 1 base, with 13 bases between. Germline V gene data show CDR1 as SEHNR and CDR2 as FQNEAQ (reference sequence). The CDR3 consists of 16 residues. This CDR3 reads CASSLGIGGVQETQYF. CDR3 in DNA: TGTGCCAGCAGCTTAGGAATAGGGGGGGTCCAAGAGACCCAGTACTTC. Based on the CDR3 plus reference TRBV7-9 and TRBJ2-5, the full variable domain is DTGVSQNPRHKITKRGQNVTFRCDPISEHNRLYWYRQTLGQGPEFLTYFQNEAQLEKSRLLSDRFSAERPKGSFSTLEIQRTEQGDSAMYLCASSLGIGGVQETQYFGPGTRLLVL.

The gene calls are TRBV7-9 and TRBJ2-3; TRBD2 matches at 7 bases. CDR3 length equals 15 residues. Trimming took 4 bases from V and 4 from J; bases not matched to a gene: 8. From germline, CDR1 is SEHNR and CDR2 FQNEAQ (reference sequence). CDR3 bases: TGTGCCAGCAGCTCATCCCGACTAGCACCAGATACGCAGTATTTT. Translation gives CASSSSRLAPDTQYF.

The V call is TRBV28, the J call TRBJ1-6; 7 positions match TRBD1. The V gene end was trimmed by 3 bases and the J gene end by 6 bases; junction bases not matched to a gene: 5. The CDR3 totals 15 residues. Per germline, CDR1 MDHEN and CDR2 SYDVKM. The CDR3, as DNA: TGTGCCAGCAGTTTTGGGGGACAGCTTAATTCACCCCTCCACTTT. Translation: CASSFGGQLNSPLHF.

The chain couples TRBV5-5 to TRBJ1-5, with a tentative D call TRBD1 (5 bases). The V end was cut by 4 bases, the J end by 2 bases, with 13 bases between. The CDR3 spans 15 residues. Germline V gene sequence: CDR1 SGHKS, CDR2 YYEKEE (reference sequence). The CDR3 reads CASSLVGTGNQPQHF. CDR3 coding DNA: TGTGCCAGCAGCCTGGTAGGGACGGGCAATCAGCCCCAGCATTTT.

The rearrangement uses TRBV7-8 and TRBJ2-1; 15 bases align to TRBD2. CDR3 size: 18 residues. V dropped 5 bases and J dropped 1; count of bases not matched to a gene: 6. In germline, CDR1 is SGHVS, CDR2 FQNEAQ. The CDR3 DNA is TGTGCCAGCAGCCTGGGACTAGCGGGAGGCGAGTCCTACAATGAGCAGTTCTTC. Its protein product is CASSLGLAGGESYNEQFF.

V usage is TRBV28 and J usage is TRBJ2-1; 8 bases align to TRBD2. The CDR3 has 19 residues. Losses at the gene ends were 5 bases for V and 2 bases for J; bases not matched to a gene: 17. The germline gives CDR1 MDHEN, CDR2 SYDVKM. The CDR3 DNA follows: TGTGCCAGCAGTCCCGGGGGACTAGTCGGGAAGGCCGCCTACAATGAGCAGTTCTTC. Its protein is CASSPGGLVGKAAYNEQFF.

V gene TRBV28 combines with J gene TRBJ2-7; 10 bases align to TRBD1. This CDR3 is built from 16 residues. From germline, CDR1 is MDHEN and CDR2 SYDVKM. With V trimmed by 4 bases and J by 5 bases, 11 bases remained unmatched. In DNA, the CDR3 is TGTGCCAGCAGTTCTCCGTGGGGACAGGGGTCCCACGAGCAGTACTTC. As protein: CASSSPWGQGSHEQYF.

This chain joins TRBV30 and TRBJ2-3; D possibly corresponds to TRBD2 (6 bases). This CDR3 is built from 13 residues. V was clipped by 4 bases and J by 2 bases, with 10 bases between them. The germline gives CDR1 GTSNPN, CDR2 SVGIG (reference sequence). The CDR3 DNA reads TGTGCCTGGACCAGGACTACCACAGATACGCAGTATTTT. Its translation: CAWTRTTTDTQYF.

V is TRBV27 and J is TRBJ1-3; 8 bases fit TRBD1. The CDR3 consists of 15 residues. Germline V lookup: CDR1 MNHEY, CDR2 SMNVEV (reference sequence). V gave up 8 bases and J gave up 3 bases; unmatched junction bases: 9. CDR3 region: CASSEWTGRGNTIYF. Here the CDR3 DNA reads TGTGCCAGCTCTGAATGGACAGGGCGTGGAAACACCATATATTTT.

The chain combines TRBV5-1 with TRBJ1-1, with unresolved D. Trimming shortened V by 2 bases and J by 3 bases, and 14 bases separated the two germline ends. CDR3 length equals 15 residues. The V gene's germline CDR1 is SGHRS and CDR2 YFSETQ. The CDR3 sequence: CASSLGSVYDTEAFF. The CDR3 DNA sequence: TGCGCCAGCAGCTTAGGGTCCGTTTACGACACTGAAGCTTTCTTT.

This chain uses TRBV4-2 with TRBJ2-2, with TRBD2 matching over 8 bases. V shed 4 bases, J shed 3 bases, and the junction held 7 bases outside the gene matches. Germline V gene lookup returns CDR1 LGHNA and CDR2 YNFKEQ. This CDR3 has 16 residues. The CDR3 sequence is CASSPLTGGYTGELFF. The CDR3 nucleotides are TGTGCCAGCAGCCCTCTTACGGGGGGGTACACCGGGGAGCTGTTTTTT.

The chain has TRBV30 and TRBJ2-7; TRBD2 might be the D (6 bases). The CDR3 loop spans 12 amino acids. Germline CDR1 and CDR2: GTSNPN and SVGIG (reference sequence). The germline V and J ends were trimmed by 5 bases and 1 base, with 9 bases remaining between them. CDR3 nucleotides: TGTGCCTGGGCGGGACTTTCCTACGAGCAGTACTTC. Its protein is CAWAGLSYEQYF.

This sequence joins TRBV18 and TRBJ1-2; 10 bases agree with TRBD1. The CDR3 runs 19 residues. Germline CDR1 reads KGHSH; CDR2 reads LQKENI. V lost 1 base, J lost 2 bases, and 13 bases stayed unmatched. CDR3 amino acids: CASSPLSLLEGQGNYGYTF. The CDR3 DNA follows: TGTGCCAGCTCACCACTCTCGCTCCTCGAGGGACAGGGGAACTATGGCTACACCTTC.

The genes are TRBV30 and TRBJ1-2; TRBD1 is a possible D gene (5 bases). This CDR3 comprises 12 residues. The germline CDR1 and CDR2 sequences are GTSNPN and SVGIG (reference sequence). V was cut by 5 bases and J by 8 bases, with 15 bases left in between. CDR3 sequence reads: CAWDSGSGGYTF. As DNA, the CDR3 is TGTGCCTGGGATTCAGGGTCTGGGGGCTACACCTTC.

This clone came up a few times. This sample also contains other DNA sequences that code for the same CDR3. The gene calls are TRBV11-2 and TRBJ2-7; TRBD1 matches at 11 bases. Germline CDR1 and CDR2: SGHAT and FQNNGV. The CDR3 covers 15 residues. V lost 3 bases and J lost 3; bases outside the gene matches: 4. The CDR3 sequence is CASSLTGTGGYEQYF. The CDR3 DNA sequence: TGTGCCAGCAGCTTGACCGGGACAGGGGGCTACGAGCAGTACTTC. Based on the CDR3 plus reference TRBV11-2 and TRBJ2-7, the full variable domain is EAGVAQSPRYKIIEKRQSVAFWCNPISGHATLYWYQQILGQGPKLLIQFQNNGVVDDSQLPKDRFSAERLKGVDSTLKIQPAKLEDSAVYLCASSLTGTGGYEQYFGPGTRLTVT.

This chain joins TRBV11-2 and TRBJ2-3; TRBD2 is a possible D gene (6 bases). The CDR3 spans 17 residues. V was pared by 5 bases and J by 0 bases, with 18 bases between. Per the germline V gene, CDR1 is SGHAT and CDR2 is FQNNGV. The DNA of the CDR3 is TGTGCCAGCAGCCCTACGACTAGAACAGTGAGCACAGATACGCAGTATTTT. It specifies CASSPTTRTVSTDTQYF.

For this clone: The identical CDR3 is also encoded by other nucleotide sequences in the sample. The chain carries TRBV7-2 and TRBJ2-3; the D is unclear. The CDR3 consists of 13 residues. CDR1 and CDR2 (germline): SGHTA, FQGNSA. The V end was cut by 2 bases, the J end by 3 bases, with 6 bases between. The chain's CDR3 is CASSLRRTDTQYF. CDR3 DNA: TGTGCCAGCAGCTTACGACGGACAGATACGCAGTATTTT.

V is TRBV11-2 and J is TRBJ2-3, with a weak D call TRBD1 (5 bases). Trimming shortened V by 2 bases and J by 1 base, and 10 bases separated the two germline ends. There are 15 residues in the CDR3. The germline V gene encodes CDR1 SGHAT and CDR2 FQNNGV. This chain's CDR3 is CASSLPGFGTDTQYF. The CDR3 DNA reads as TGTGCCAGCAGCTTACCAGGGTTTGGCACAGATACGCAGTATTTT. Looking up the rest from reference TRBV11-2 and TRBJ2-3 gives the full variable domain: EAGVAQSPRYKIIEKRQSVAFWCNPISGHATLYWYQQILGQGPKLLIQFQNNGVVDDSQLPKDRFSAERLKGVDSTLKIQPAKLEDSAVYLCASSLPGFGTDTQYFGPGTRLTVL.

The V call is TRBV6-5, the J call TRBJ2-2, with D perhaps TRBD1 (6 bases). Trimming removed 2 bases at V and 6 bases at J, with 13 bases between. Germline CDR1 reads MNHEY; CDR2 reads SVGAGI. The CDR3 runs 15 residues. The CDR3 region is CASSYNREFPGELFF. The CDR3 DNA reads TGTGCCAGCAGTTACAACAGGGAATTCCCCGGGGAGCTGTTTTTT.

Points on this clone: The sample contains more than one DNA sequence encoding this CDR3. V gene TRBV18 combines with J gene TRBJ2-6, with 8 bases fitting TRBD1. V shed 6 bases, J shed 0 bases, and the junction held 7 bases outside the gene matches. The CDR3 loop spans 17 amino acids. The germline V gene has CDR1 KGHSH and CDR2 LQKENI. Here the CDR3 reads CASSPGTGGSGANVLTF. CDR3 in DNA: TGTGCCAGCTCTCCCGGGACAGGAGGCTCTGGGGCCAACGTCCTGACTTTC.

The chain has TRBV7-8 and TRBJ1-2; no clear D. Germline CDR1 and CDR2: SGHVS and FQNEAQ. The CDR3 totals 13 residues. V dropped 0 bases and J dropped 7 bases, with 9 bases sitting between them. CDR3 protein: CASSLAGIAGYTF. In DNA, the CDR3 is TGTGCCAGCAGCTTAGCGGGAATAGCTGGCTACACCTTC.

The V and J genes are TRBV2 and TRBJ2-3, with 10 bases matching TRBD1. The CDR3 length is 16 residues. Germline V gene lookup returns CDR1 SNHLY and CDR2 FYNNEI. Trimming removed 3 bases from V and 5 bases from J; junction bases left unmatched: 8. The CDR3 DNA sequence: TGTGCCAGCAGTGATGCGGGGACAGGGGTTAAAGATACGCAGTATTTT. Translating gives CASSDAGTGVKDTQYF. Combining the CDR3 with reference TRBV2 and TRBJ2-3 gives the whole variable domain EPEVTQTPSHQVTQMGQEVILRCVPISNHLYFYWYRQILGQKVEFLVSFYNNEISEKSEIFDDQFSVERPDGSNFTLKIRSTKLEDSAMYFCASSDAGTGVKDTQYFGPGTRLTVL.

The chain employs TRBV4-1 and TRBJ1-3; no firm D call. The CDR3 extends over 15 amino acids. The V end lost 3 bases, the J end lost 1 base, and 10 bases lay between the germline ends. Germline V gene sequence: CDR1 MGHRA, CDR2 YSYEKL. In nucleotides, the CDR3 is TGCGCCAGCAGCCAGCCATTAAGATCTGGAAACACCATATATTTT. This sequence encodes CASSQPLRSGNTIYF.

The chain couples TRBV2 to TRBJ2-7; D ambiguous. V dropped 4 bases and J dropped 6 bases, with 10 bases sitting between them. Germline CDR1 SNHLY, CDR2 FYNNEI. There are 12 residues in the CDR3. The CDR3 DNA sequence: TGTGCCAGCAGTGCTTCCTTCCTCGAGCAGTACTTC. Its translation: CASSASFLEQYF.

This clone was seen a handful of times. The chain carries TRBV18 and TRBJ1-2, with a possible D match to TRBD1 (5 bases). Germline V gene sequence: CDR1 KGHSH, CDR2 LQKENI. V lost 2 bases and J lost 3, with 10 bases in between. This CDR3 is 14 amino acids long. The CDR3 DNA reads TGTGCCAGCTCACCAGGCCCACAGGACTATGGCTACACCTTC. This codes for CASSPGPQDYGYTF. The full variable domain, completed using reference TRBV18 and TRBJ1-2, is NAGVMQNPRHLVRRRGQEARLRCSPMKGHSHVYWYRQLPEEGLKFMVYLQKENIIDESGMPKERFSAEFPKEGPSILRIQQVVRGDSAAYFCASSPGPQDYGYTFGSGTRLTVV.

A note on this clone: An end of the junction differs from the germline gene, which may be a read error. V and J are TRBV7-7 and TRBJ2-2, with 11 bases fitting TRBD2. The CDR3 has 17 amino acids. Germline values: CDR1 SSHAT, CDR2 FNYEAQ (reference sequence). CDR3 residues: CASRSGTSGTGVGELFF. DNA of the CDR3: TGTGCTAGCAGGTCCGGGACTAGCGGAACCGGGGTCGGGGAGCTGTTTTTT. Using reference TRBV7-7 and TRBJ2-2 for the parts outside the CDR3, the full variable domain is GAGVSQSPRYKVTKRGQDVTLRCDPISSHATLYWYQQALGQGPEFLTYFNYEAQPDKSGLPSDRFSAERPEGSISTLTIQRTEQRDSAMYRCASRSGTSGTGVGELFFGEGSRLTVL.

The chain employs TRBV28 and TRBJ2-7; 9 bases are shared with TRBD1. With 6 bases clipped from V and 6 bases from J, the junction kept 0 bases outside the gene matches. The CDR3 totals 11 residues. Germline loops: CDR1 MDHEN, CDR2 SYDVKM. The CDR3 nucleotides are TGTGCCAGCAGGACAGGGGGCGAGCAGTACTTC. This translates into CASRTGGEQYF.